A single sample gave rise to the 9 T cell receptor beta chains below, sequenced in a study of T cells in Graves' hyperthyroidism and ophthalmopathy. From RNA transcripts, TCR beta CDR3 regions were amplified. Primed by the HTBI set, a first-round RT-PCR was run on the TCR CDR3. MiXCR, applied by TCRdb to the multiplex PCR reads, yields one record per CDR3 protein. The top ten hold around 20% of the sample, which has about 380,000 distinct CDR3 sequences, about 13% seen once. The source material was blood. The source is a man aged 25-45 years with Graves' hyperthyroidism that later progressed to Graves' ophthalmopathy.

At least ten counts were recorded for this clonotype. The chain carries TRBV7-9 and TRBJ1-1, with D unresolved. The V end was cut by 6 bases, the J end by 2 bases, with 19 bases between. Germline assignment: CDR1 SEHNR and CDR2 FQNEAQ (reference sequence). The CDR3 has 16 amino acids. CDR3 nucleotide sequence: TGTGCCAGCAGTTTGAGCGTCGGACCACTTAACACTGAAGCTTTCTTT. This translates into CASSLSVGPLNTEAFF.

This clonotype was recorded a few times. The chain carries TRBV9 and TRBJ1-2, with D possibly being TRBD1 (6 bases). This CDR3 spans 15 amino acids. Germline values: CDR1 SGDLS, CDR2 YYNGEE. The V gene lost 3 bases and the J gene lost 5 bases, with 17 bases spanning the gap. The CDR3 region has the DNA TGTGCCAGCAGCGCTGGGGTACAGGGCTGGTATGGCTACACCTTC. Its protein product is CASSAGVQGWYGYTF. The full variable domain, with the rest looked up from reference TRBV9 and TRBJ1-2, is DSGVTQTPKHLITATGQRVTLRCSPRSGDLSVYWYQQSLDQGLQFLIQYYNGEERAKGNILERFSAQQFPDLHSELNLSSLELGDSALYFCASSAGVQGWYGYTFGSGTRLTVV.

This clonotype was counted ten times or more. CDR3 bases: TGCGCCAGCAGCCCGGCAACTAACACCGGGGAGCTGTTTTTT. This encodes CASSPATNTGELFF. The chain combines TRBV5-1 with TRBJ2-2, with D hard to call. The CDR3 runs to 14 residues. Deletions cut 4 bases from V and 2 bases from J, with 9 bases between. Per germline, CDR1 SGHRS and CDR2 YFSETQ.

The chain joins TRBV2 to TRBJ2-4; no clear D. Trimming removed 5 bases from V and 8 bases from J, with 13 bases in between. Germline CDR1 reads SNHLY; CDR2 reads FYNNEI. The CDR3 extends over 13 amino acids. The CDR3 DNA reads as TGTGCCAGCAGTCCCAATAAAAGACACATTCAGTACTTC. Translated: CASSPNKRHIQYF.

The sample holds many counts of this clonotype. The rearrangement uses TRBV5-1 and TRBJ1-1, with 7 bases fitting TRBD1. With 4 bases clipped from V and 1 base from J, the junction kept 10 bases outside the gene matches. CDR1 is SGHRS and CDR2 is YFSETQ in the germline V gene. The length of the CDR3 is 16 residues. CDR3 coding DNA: TGCGCCAGCAGCCGTCGTTACAGGGGACAGAACACTGAAGCTTTCTTT. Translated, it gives CASSRRYRGQNTEAFF.

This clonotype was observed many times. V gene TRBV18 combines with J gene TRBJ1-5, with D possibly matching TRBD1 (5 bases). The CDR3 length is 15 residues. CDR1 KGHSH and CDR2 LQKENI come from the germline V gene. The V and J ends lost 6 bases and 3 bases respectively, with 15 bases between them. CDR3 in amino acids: CASSSGGTVNQPQHF. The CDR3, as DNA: TGTGCCAGCTCCTCGGGAGGGACGGTCAATCAGCCCCAGCATTTT.

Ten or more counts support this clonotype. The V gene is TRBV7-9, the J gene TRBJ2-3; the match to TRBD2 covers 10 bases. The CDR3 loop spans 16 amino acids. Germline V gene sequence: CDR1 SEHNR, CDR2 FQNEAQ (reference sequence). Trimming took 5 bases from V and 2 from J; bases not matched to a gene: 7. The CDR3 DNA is TGTGCCAGCAGCCCAATACTAGCGGGGCCCACAGATACGCAGTATTTT. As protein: CASSPILAGPTDTQYF. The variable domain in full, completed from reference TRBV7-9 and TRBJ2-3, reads DTGVSQNPRHKITKRGQNVTFRCDPISEHNRLYWYRQTLGQGPEFLTYFQNEAQLEKSRLLSDRFSAERPKGSFSTLEIQRTEQGDSAMYLCASSPILAGPTDTQYFGPGTRLTVL.

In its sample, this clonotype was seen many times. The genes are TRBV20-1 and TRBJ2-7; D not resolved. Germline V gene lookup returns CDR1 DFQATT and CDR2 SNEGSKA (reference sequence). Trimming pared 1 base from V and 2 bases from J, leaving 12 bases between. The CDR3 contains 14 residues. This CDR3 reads CSARGALGTYEQYF. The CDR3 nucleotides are TGCAGTGCTAGAGGGGCTTTGGGGACCTACGAGCAGTACTTC.

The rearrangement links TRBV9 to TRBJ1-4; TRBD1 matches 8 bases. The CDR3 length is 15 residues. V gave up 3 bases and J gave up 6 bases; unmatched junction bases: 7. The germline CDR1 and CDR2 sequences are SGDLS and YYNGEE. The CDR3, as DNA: TGTGCCAGCAGCGAGGGACAGGCCTGGCATGAAAAACTGTTTTTT. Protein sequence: CASSEGQAWHEKLFF.